This T cell receptor (beta chain) was sequenced in a study of metastatic and nonmetastatic thyroid tumors. General observations from the study: Relative to benign nodules, malignant thyroid tumors were reportedly characterized by significantly elevated TCR beta diversity in blood and tumor.

TCRdb re-clonotyped the PCR reads through MiXCR. Of over 55,000 clones listed, just under 30% are singletons. Patients had received no treatment of any kind before thyroid surgery. The sample holds a few counts of this clone. The antigen remains undetermined. The specimen sequenced was blood. This receptor was identified in a female donor with papillary thyroid cancer or a benign thyroid nodule (not recorded which). Some clones in this sample may be carry-over from other donors' samples.

CDR3 sequence: CASGQTTDTQYF. The CDR3 DNA sequence: TGTGCCAGTGGACAGACCACAGATACGCAGTATTTT. The rearrangement uses TRBV28 and TRBJ2-3, with D tentatively TRBD1 (6 bases). Deletions cut 9 bases from V and 2 bases from J, with 9 bases between. Germline CDR1 and CDR2: MDHEN and SYDVKM. This CDR3 spans 12 amino acids.